This T cell receptor beta chain was profiled in a study of early T cells in non-severe SARS-CoV-2 infection. Tagging with unique molecular identifiers was applied to individual cDNA molecules. TCRdb passed the 5' RACE reads through MiXCR, listing each CDR3 protein once. The table shows roughly 34,000 distinct CDR3 sequences, with about 6.8% occurring only once. V was cut by 6 bases and J by 6 bases, with 13 bases left in between. Germline V gene sequence: CDR1 DFQATT, CDR2 SNEGSKA (reference sequence). The CDR3 has 12 amino acids. This chain links TRBV20-1 with TRBJ2-3; the D is unclear. The TCR was taken from an adult who was a healthcare worker with PCR-confirmed SARS-CoV-2 infection or an uninfected control (not recorded which). This specimen was whole blood, taken at baseline. DNA for the CDR3: TGCAGTGCCCGGGTGGCCCCGGATACGCAGTATTTT. As protein: CSARVAPDTQYF.